Listed below are T cell receptor beta chains from one sample, sequenced in a study of OX40 agonist ivuxolimab in advanced cancers. The method was immunoSEQ multiplex PCR; TCRdb's version includes in-frame clones alone and lacks a portion of them. The sample yields 30,000 to 35,000 clones, about 90% seen once. The specimen was CD4+ or CD8+ T cells sorted from blood, collected in a trial of the OX40 agonist ivuxolimab. The receptors shown here come from an adult with an advanced solid tumor such as melanoma, head and neck, liver or kidney cancer. Each CDR3 is given with its conserved first and last residue. Fields, in order: J gene, V gene, CDR3 length, clone size, D gene, CDR3 DNA, CDR3 protein. D genes are given only for firm matches. Clone sizes are given selectively: once, few, many, or a class where the clone is expanded.

j_call: TRBJ2-1; v_call: TRBV9; cdr3_length: 13; clone_size: NA; d_call: NA; cdr3_nt: TGTGCCAGCAGCGTACTTCCCGACCGAGAGCAGTTCTTC; cdr3_aa: CASSVLPDREQFF
j_call: TRBJ2-1; v_call: TRBV7-2; cdr3_length: 15; clone_size: NA; d_call: NA; cdr3_nt: TGTGCCAGCAGCTTTAGGTGGAGCTCCTACAATGAGCAGTTCTTC; cdr3_aa: CASSFRWSSYNEQFF
j_call: TRBJ1-2; v_call: TRBV5-1; cdr3_length: 16; clone_size: once; d_call: NA; cdr3_nt: TGCGCCAGCAGCTTGGCCTCGGGCTCGGGAGTTGGTGGCTACACCTTC; cdr3_aa: CASSLASGSGVGGYTF
j_call: TRBJ2-2; v_call: TRBV19; cdr3_length: 15; clone_size: NA; d_call: NA; cdr3_nt: TGTGCCAGTAGTACGGACACCGCCTACACCGGGGAGCTGTTTTTT; cdr3_aa: CASSTDTAYTGELFF
j_call: TRBJ2-7; v_call: TRBV5-5; cdr3_length: 14; clone_size: NA; d_call: NA; cdr3_nt: TGTGCCAGCAGCTTGTGGGACTCCACCTACGAGCAGTACTTC; cdr3_aa: CASSLWDSTYEQYF
j_call: TRBJ1-5; v_call: TRBV5-1; cdr3_length: 14; clone_size: NA; d_call: NA; cdr3_nt: TGCGCCAGCAGCTTGGGTGGGGACGGTCAGCCCCAGCATTTT; cdr3_aa: CASSLGGDGQPQHF
j_call: TRBJ2-1; v_call: TRBV11-2; cdr3_length: 16; clone_size: NA; d_call: NA; cdr3_nt: TGTGCCAGCAGCTTAGAGGCGGGTGGGGGGCTAGCTGAGCAGTTCTTC; cdr3_aa: CASSLEAGGGLAEQFF
j_call: TRBJ2-4; v_call: TRBV7-2; cdr3_length: 12; clone_size: NA; d_call: NA; cdr3_nt: TGTGCCAGCAGCTTAAGCTCAAACATTCAGTACTTC; cdr3_aa: CASSLSSNIQYF
j_call: TRBJ2-7; v_call: TRBV27; cdr3_length: 14; clone_size: NA; d_call: NA; cdr3_nt: TGTGCCAGCAGTTTATTCTCCAGGACCTACGAGCAGTACTTC; cdr3_aa: CASSLFSRTYEQYF
j_call: TRBJ2-7; v_call: TRBV6-6; cdr3_length: 14; clone_size: NA; d_call: NA; cdr3_nt: TGTGCCAGCAGTTTCGGGACTGCCACCTACGAGCAGTACTTC; cdr3_aa: CASSFGTATYEQYF
j_call: TRBJ2-3; v_call: TRBV7-9; cdr3_length: 14; clone_size: NA; d_call: NA; cdr3_nt: TGTGCCAGCAGCACGGGACGCCGCACAGATACGCAGTATTTT; cdr3_aa: CASSTGRRTDTQYF
j_call: TRBJ2-5; v_call: TRBV28; cdr3_length: 14; clone_size: NA; d_call: NA; cdr3_nt: TGTGCCAGCAAACAAAACCTCGGGCGGGAGACCCAGTACTTC; cdr3_aa: CASKQNLGRETQYF
j_call: TRBJ2-2; v_call: TRBV2; cdr3_length: 13; clone_size: NA; d_call: TRBD2; cdr3_nt: TGTGCCATTCTAGCGGCGAACACCGGGGAGCTGTTTTTT; cdr3_aa: CAILAANTGELFF
j_call: TRBJ2-3; v_call: TRBV9; cdr3_length: 17; clone_size: NA; d_call: TRBD2; cdr3_nt: TGTGCCAGCAGCCCCCGCGGCGGGAGGGCCCGCACAGATACGCAGTATTTT; cdr3_aa: CASSPRGGRARTDTQYF
j_call: TRBJ2-1; v_call: TRBV27; cdr3_length: 13; clone_size: NA; d_call: NA; cdr3_nt: TGTGCCAGCAGTTGGCAGACCGGCAATGAGCAGTTCTTC; cdr3_aa: CASSWQTGNEQFF
j_call: TRBJ1-1; v_call: TRBV14; cdr3_length: 13; clone_size: few; d_call: NA; cdr3_nt: TGTGCCAGCAGCCGGGCGATGAACACTGAAGCTTTCTTT; cdr3_aa: CASSRAMNTEAFF
j_call: TRBJ2-3; v_call: TRBV5-6; cdr3_length: 15; clone_size: NA; d_call: TRBD1; cdr3_nt: TGTGCCAGCAGCGGGACAGGGGGAAGGGATATAGGGCAGTATTTT; cdr3_aa: CASSGTGGRDIGQYF
j_call: TRBJ2-7; v_call: TRBV9; cdr3_length: 14; clone_size: NA; d_call: NA; cdr3_nt: TGTGCCAGCAGCGGCCGGGGCAGCAGCTCAGAGCAGTACTTC; cdr3_aa: CASSGRGSSSEQYF
j_call: TRBJ2-6; v_call: TRBV2; cdr3_length: 14; clone_size: NA; d_call: TRBD1; cdr3_nt: TGTGCCACCCCGAAGGGGGCGGGGGCCAACGTCCTGACTTTC; cdr3_aa: CATPKGAGANVLTF
j_call: TRBJ2-1; v_call: TRBV28; cdr3_length: 17; clone_size: NA; d_call: TRBD2; cdr3_nt: TGTGCCAGCAGCACGCCGGGGGGGCCGAATCCCTACAATGAGCAGTTCTTC; cdr3_aa: CASSTPGGPNPYNEQFF
j_call: TRBJ1-5; v_call: TRBV5-6; cdr3_length: 15; clone_size: NA; d_call: NA; cdr3_nt: TGTGCCAGCAGTGATTGGGTGGGGGGGCACCAGCCCCAGCATTTT; cdr3_aa: CASSDWVGGHQPQHF
j_call: TRBJ2-7; v_call: TRBV27; cdr3_length: 13; clone_size: NA; d_call: TRBD1; cdr3_nt: TGTGCCAGCAGTTGGACAGGGGACCACGAGCAGTACTTC; cdr3_aa: CASSWTGDHEQYF
j_call: TRBJ2-7; v_call: TRBV27; cdr3_length: 15; clone_size: NA; d_call: TRBD2; cdr3_nt: TGTGCCAGCAGGTACATGAGCGGGAGTCCTAGCGAGCAGTACTTC; cdr3_aa: CASRYMSGSPSEQYF
j_call: TRBJ2-1; v_call: TRBV7-9; cdr3_length: 14; clone_size: NA; d_call: TRBD1; cdr3_nt: TGTGCCAGCAGCGCACGGGACAGGTATTATGAGCAGTTCTTC; cdr3_aa: CASSARDRYYEQFF
j_call: TRBJ1-2; v_call: TRBV4-3; cdr3_length: 16; clone_size: NA; d_call: TRBD1; cdr3_nt: TGCGCCAGCAGCCAAGAGGACAGGGCCAAGTTGAATGGCTACACCTTC; cdr3_aa: CASSQEDRAKLNGYTF
j_call: TRBJ2-1; v_call: TRBV9; cdr3_length: 15; clone_size: NA; d_call: TRBD2; cdr3_nt: TGTGCCAGCAGCGATAGCGGGAGGGGAGACAATGAGCAGTTCTTC; cdr3_aa: CASSDSGRGDNEQFF
j_call: TRBJ2-3; v_call: TRBV14; cdr3_length: 16; clone_size: NA; d_call: TRBD2; cdr3_nt: TGTGCCAGCAGCCAAGAACCTAGCGGGAGACCAGATACGCAGTATTTT; cdr3_aa: CASSQEPSGRPDTQYF